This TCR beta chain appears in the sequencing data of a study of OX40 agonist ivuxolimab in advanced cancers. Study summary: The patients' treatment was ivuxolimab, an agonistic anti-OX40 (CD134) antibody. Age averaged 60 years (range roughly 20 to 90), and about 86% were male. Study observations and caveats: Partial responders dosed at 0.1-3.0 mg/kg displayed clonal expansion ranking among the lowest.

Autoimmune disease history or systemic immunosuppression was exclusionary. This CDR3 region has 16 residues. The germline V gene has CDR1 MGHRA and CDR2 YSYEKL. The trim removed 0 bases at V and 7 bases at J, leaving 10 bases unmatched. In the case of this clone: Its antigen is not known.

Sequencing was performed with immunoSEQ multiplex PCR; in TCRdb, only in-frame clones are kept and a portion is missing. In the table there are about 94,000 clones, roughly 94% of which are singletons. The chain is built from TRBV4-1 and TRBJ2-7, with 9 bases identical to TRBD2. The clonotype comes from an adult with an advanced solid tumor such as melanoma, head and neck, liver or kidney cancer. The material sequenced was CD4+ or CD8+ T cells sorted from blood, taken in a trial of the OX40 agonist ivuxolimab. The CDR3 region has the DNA TGCGCCAGCAGCCAAGATAGCCTAGCGGGATGGGGGGAGCAGTACTTC. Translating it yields CASSQDSLAGWGEQYF.